This T cell receptor (beta chain) was obtained from a study of identical twins. Study-level results: Cord blood's abundant beta clonotypes had fewer insertions, unlike memory repertoires. Zero-insertion analyses might be partly confounded by invariant T cells like MAIT and iNKT.

The cDNA had a unique molecular identifier and a template-switch universal primer site. TCRdb reprocessed the 5' RACE reads with MiXCR, giving one entry per CDR3 protein. This table holds hundreds of thousands of distinct CDR3 sequences, 9% to 15% found once. CDR3 length equals 15 residues. J was trimmed by 5 bases and V by 1 base; bases with no gene match: 2. This clonotype was seen a handful of times. Its antigen is still unknown. Donors uniformly comprised healthy Caucasians. This sample also appeared in a second study, on yellow fever vaccine responses in identical twins.

J is TRBJ2-2 and V is TRBV12-3 or TRBV12-4, with 9 bases identical to TRBD1. This TCR was recovered from a woman under 30 in good health. Sequenced sample: CD8+ T cells sorted from blood. The CDR3 region has the DNA TGTGCCAGCAGTTTAGGCGGACAGGGGACCGGGGAGCTGTTTTTT. It is translated as CASSLGGQGTGELFF.